A selection of T cell receptor beta chains follows, all from one sample in a study of shared clonotypes between healthy human individuals. Only in-frame clones appear in the TCRdb table, and some are missing; sequencing was by immunoSEQ multiplex PCR. This sample has about 680,000 clones, with about 92% found just once. The sequencing sample was made of naive CD8+ T cells sorted from blood. The receptor set was obtained from a man younger than 45 in good health. Both conserved end residues are part of each CDR3. A D gene is named only where the DNA matches it firmly. Rows give clone size only sometimes, using once, few, many, or a class for an expanded clone.

clone_size j_call d_call v_call cdr3_aa cdr3_nt
- TRBJ2-7 - TRBV5-1 CASSVGSGLDRPHYEQYF TGCGCCAGCAGCGTCGGTAGCGGTTTAGACCGGCCCCACTACGAGCAGTACTTC
- TRBJ2-1 - TRBV10-3 CAISGGRDDEQFF TGTGCCATCTCAGGAGGGCGGGACGATGAGCAGTTCTTC
- TRBJ1-1 - TRBV16 CASSQNHEDTEAFF TGTGCCAGCAGCCAAAACCATGAAGACACTGAAGCTTTCTTT
- TRBJ2-3 TRBD2 TRBV29-1 CSVEGGLAGGTDTQYF TGCAGCGTTGAAGGGGGACTAGCGGGAGGCACAGATACGCAGTATTTT
- TRBJ2-5 - TRBV7-9 CASSPDSQETQYF TGTGCCAGCAGTCCAGACAGTCAAGAGACCCAGTACTTC
- TRBJ1-1 - TRBV2 CASSKHEAFF TGTGCCAGCAGCAAACATGAAGCTTTCTTT
- TRBJ1-2 - TRBV6-1 CAVRQDYYGYTF TGTGCCGTACGACAGGACTACTATGGCTACACCTTC
- TRBJ2-5 - TRBV7-2 CASSLGVPETQYF TGTGCCAGCAGCTTAGGAGTCCCAGAGACCCAGTACTTC
once TRBJ2-1 TRBD1 TRBV10-3 CAISGRDRGNNEQFF TGTGCCATCAGTGGGAGGGACAGGGGGAATAATGAGCAGTTCTTC
few TRBJ2-7 - TRBV11-2 CASSSDGYEQYF TGTGCCAGCAGCTCCGATGGCTACGAGCAGTACTTC
- TRBJ2-1 TRBD2 TRBV5-8 CASSTGTSSSVVYNEQFF TGTGCCAGCAGTACCGGGACTAGCAGTTCGGTTGTCTACAATGAGCAGTTCTTC
- TRBJ2-5 - TRBV28 CASSPKETQYF TGTGCCAGCAGCCCCAAAGAGACCCAGTACTTC
- TRBJ2-1 TRBD1 TRBV6-6 CASSTTGVRDNEQFF TGTGCCAGCAGCACAACAGGGGTGCGGGACAATGAGCAGTTCTTC
- TRBJ2-3 - TRBV7-8 CASSHRSASTDTQYF TGTGCCAGCAGCCACCGAAGCGCAAGCACAGATACGCAGTATTTT
- TRBJ2-7 TRBD1 TRBV10-1 CASSEDRGDEQYF TGCGCCAGCAGTGAGGACAGGGGGGACGAGCAGTACTTC
- TRBJ2-7 TRBD2 TRBV29-1 CSVEGVFGEGRYEQYF TGCAGCGTTGAGGGTGTCTTCGGGGAGGGCCGCTACGAGCAGTACTTC
- TRBJ2-7 - TRBV5-4 CASSLNLGQGRPHDEQYF TGTGCCAGCAGCTTGAATTTAGGGCAGGGTAGGCCCCACGACGAGCAGTACTTC
- TRBJ2-1 - TRBV29-1 CSVEVMTQQFF TGCAGCGTTGAAGTGATGACTCAGCAGTTCTTC